This T cell receptor beta chain was recorded in a study of OX40 agonist ivuxolimab in advanced cancers. From germline, CDR1 is SEHNR and CDR2 FQNEAQ (reference sequence). The CDR3 contains 13 residues. The V and J ends lost 10 bases and 9 bases, in that order; junction bases with no gene match: 8. Data came from immunoSEQ multiplex PCR; TCRdb stores just in-frame clones and leaves some out. The sample yields 72,000 or so clones, about 85% seen once. With autoimmune disease history or systemic immunosuppression, patients were excluded. Sequenced here: CD4+ or CD8+ T cells sorted from blood, sampled in a trial of the OX40 agonist ivuxolimab. This chain joins TRBV7-9 and TRBJ2-1; 11 nucleotides align to TRBD1. The origin of this receptor is an adult with an advanced solid tumor such as melanoma, head and neck, liver or kidney cancer. The CDR3, as DNA: TGTGCCACCCACGGACAGGGGGCGAGTGAGCAGTTCTTC. Translation: CATHGQGASEQFF.